This T cell receptor (beta chain) was retrieved from a study of OX40 agonist ivuxolimab in advanced cancers. Study-wide context: Each patient was given ivuxolimab into a vein every 2 weeks, at 0.01 to 10 mg/kg. Partial responses, seen in three patients, involved one hepatocellular carcinoma and two cutaneous melanomas. The dose-escalation cohort had hepatocellular carcinoma, melanoma, renal cell or head and neck cancer.

Some clones are missing from TCRdb's copy, which holds only in-frame ones; the method was immunoSEQ multiplex PCR. The sample holds fewer than 70,000 clones, approximately 91% seen once. Trimming removed 5 bases from V and 8 bases from J; junction bases left unmatched: 11. CDR3 length: 15 residues. The germline V gene encodes CDR1 SNHLY and CDR2 FYNNEI. The specimen was CD4+ or CD8+ T cells sorted from blood, collected in a trial of the OX40 agonist ivuxolimab. The TCR sequence derives from an adult with an advanced solid tumor such as melanoma, head and neck, liver or kidney cancer. This chain links TRBV2 with TRBJ2-4, with TRBD1 matching over 8 bases. CDR3 sequence (DNA): TGTGCCAGCAGTCCCTTAGACAGGGGCAGGGACATTCAGTACTTC. It translates to CASSPLDRGRDIQYF.